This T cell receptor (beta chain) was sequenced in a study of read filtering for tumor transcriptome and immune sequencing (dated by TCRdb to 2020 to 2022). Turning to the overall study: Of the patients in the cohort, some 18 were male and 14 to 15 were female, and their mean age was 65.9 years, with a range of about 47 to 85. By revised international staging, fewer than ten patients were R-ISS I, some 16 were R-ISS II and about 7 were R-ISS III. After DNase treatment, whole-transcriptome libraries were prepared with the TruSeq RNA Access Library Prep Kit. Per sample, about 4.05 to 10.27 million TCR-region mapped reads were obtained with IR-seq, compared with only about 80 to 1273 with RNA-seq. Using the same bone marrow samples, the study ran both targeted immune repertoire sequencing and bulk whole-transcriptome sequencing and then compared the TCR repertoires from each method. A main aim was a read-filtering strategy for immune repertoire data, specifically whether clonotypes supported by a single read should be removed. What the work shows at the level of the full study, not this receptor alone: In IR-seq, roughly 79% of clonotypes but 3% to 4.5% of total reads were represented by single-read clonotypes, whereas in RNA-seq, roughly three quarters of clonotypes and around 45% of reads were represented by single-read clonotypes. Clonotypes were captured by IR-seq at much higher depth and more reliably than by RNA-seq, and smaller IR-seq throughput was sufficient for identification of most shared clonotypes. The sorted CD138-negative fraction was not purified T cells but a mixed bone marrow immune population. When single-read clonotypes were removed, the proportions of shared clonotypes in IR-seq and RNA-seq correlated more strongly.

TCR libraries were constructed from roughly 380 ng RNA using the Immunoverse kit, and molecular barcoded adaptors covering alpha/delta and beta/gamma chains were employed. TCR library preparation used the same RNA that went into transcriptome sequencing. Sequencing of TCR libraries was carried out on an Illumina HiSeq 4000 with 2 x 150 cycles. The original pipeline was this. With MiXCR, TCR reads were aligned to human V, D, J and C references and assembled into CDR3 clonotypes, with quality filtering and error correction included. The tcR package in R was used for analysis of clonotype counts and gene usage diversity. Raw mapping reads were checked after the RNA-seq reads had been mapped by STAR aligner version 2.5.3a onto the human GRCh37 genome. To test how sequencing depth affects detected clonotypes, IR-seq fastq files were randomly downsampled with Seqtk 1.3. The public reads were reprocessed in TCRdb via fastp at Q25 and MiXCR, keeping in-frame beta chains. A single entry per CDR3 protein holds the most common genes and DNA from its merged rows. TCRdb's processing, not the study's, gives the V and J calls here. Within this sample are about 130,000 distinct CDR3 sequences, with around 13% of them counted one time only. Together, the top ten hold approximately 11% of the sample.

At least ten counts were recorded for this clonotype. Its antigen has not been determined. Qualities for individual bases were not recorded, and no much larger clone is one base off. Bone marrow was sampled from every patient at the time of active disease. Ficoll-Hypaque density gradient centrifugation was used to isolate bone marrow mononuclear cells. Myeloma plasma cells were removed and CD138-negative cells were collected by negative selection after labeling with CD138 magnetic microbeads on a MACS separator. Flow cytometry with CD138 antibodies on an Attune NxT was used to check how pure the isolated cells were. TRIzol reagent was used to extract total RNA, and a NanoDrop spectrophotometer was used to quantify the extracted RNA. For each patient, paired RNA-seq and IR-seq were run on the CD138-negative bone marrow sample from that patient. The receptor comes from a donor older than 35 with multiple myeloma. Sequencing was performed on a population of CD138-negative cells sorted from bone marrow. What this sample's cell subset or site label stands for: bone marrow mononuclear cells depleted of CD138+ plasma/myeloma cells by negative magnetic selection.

The DNA sequence follows: TGTGCCAGCAGTACTCCGACAGGGGGAATGTTTGGCTACACCTTC. Its translation reads: CASSTPTGGMFGYTF. The V and J segments used are TRBV6-5 and TRBJ1-2, with 9 central nucleotides matching TRBD1. Taken from cysteine to phenylalanine, the CDR3 has 15 residues. Only the CDR3 DNA stays, 45 bases, in frame from base 1. Here V drops 5 bases and J drops 7 bases, and the junction holds 11 bases not matched to any gene. According to the germline V gene, CDR1 reads MNHEY and CDR2 reads SVGAGI.